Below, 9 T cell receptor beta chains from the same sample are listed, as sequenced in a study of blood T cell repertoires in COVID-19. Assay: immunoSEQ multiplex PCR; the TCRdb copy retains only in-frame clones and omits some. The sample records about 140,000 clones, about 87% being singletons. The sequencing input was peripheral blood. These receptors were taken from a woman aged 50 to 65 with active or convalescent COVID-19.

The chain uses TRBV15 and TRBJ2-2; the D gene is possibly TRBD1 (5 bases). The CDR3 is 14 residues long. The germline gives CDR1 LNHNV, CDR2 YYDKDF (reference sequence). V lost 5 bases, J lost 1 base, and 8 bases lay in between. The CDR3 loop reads CATSRRENTGELFF. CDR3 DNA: TGTGCCACCAGCCGCAGGGAGAACACCGGGGAGCTGTTTTTT.

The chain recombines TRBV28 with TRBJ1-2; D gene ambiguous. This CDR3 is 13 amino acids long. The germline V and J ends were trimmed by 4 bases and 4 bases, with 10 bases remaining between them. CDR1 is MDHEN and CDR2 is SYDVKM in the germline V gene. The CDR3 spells CASSSPGSYGYTF. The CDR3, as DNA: TGTGCCAGCAGTTCTCCGGGGTCCTATGGCTACACCTTC.

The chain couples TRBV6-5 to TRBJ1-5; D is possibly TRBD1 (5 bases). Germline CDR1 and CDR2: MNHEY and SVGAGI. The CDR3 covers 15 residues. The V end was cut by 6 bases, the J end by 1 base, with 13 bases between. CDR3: CASSAGGGSNQPQHF. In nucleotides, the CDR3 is TGTGCCAGCAGCGCGGGGGGAGGAAGCAATCAGCCCCAGCATTTT.

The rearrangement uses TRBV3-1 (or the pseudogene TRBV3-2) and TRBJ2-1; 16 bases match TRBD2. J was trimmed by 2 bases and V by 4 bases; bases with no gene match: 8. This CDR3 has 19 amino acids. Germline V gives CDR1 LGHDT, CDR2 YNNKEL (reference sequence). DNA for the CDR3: TGTGCCAGCAGCCTGATGCCCGGGACTAGCGGGAGGGCCTACAATGAGCAGTTCTTC. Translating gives CASSLMPGTSGRAYNEQFF.

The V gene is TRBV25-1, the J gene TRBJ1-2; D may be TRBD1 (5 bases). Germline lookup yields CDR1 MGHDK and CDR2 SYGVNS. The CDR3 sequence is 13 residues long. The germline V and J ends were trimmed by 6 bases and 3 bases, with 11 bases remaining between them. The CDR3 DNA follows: TGTGCCAGCAGCCGGGGGAAAGACTATGGCTACACCTTC. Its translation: CASSRGKDYGYTF.

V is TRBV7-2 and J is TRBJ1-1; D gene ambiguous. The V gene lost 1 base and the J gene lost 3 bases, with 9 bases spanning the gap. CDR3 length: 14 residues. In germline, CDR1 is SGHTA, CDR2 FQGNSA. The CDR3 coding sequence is TGTGCCAGCAGCTTAGGGGCCCGATACACTGAAGCTTTCTTT. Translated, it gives CASSLGARYTEAFF.

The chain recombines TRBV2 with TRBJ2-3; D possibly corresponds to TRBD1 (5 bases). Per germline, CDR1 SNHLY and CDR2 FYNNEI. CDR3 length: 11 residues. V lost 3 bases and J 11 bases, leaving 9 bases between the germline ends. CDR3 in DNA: TGTGCCAGCAGTGAGGGCAGGGTGCAGTATTTT. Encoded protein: CASSEGRVQYF.

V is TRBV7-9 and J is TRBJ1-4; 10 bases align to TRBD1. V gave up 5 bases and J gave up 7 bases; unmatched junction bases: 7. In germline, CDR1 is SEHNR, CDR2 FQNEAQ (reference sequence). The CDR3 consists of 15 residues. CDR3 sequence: CASSGHRDRGEKLFF. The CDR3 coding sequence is TGTGCCAGCAGCGGCCACCGGGACAGGGGTGAAAAACTGTTTTTT.

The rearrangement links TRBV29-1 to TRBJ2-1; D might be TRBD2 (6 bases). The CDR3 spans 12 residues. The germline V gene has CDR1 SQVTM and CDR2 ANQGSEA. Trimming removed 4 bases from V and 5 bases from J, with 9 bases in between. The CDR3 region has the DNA TGCAGCGTTGGGGCGGGAAACAATGAGCAGTTCTTC. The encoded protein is CSVGAGNNEQFF.